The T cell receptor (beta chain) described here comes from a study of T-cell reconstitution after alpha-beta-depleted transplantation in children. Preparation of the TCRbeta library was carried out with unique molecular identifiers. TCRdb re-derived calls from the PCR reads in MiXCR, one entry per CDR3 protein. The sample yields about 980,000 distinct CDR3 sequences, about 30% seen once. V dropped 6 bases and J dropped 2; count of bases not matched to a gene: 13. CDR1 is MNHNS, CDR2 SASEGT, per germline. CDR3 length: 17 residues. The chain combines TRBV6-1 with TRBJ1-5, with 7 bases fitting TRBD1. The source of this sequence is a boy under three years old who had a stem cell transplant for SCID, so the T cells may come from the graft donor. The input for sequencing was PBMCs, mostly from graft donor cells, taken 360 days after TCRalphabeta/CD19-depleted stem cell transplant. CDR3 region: CASSSTGTAIGNQPQHF. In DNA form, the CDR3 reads TGTGCCAGCAGCTCCACGGGGACAGCAATAGGCAATCAGCCCCAGCATTTT.